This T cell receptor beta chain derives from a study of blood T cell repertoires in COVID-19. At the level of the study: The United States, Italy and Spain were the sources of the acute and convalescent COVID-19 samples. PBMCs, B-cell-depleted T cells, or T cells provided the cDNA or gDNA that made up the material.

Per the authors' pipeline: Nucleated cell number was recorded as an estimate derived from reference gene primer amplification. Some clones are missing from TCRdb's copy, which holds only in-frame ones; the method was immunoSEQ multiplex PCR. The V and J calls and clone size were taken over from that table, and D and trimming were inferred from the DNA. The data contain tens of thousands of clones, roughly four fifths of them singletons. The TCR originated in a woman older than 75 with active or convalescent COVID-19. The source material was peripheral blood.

The CDR3 region is CASQATELQETQYF. The CDR3 DNA reads TGTGCCAGTCAAGCTACAGAGCTGCAAGAGACCCAGTACTTC. The rearrangement uses TRBV7-6 and TRBJ2-5; unclear D gene. This CDR3 region has 14 residues. Germline CDR1 is SGHVS and CDR2 is FNYEAQ. Trimming cost V 9 bases and J 2 bases, with 16 bases left between them.